The subject of this entry is one TCR beta chain. The CDR3 has 13 residues. Trimming took off 3 bases at V and 0 bases at J, with 6 bases between the two ends. The germline CDR1 and CDR2 sequences are GTSNPN and SVGIG (reference sequence). This sample was included in a study of cytomegalovirus exposure and HLA in healthy donors. Researchers ran the PCR with 60 Vbeta and 13 Jbeta primers. TCRdb's copy holds only in-frame clones and misses some; the assay was immunoSEQ multiplex PCR. The data show about 200,000 clones, 82% seen once. The receptor comes from a boy younger than 10 in good health and CMV-seronegative. Sequenced material: PBMCs. The chain combines TRBV30 with TRBJ1-5, with D hard to call. CDR3 in amino acids: CAWSLNSNQPQHF. CDR3 DNA sequence: TGTGCCTGGAGCTTAAATAGCAATCAGCCCCAGCATTTT. Together with reference TRBV30 and TRBJ1-5, the CDR3 gives the full variable domain: SQTIHQWPATLVQPVGSPLSLECTVEGTSNPNLYWYRQAAGRGLQLLFYSVGIGQISSEVPQNLSASRPQDRQFILSSKKLLLSDSGFYLCAWSLNSNQPQHFGDGTRLSIL.